This T cell receptor beta chain was retrieved from a study of blood T cell repertoires in COVID-19. Study-level background: From T cells, B-cell-depleted T cells, or PBMCs came the material, which was cDNA or gDNA.

Only a few counts were recorded for this clone. This CDR3 spans 14 amino acids. J lost 4 bases, V lost 6 bases, and 5 bases had no gene match. Germline V gene lookup returns CDR1 MNHEY and CDR2 SVGAGI. The table came from immunoSEQ multiplex PCR; TCRdb's copy has only in-frame clones and leaves some out. The sample has around 250,000 clones, roughly 84% seen once. The chain recombines TRBV6-5 with TRBJ2-7, with 11 bases identical to TRBD2. The material sequenced was peripheral blood. The sequence came from a woman aged 40-49 years who had recovered from COVID-19. In DNA, the CDR3 is TGTGCCAGCAGGCCTAGCGGGGGGCAGTACGAGCAGTACTTC. It translates to CASRPSGGQYEQYF.